This T cell receptor (beta chain) came from a study of blood T cell repertoires in COVID-19. Study-wide context: Some COVID-19 samples were acute and others convalescent; all came from the United States, Italy and Spain. PBMCs, B-cell-depleted T cells, or T cells were the source of the cDNA or gDNA that made up the material.

The CDR3 runs 11 residues. The V end was cut by 6 bases, the J end by 3 bases, with 8 bases between. Per the germline V gene, CDR1 is DFQATT and CDR2 is SNEGSKA (reference sequence). In the study's own analysis: Amplification of reference gene primers was used by the study to estimate nucleated cell counts. Data came from immunoSEQ multiplex PCR; TCRdb stores just in-frame clones and leaves some out. Clone size and the V and J calls come from that table; the DNA yielded D and trimming. The table records about 76,000 clones, approximately 80% of them present only once. The rearrangement links TRBV20-1 to TRBJ1-1, with D uncertain. This TCR came from a human donor in a cohort sampled during active COVID-19. The sequenced sample was peripheral blood. This chain's CDR3 is CSAGRDTEAFF. The CDR3 DNA reads as TGCAGTGCGGGGAGGGACACTGAAGCTTTCTTT.